The T cell receptor beta chain described here comes from a study of blood T cell dynamics during melanoma immunotherapy. Overall study context: Metastatic melanoma patients received first-line pembrolizumab or nivolumab plus ipilimumab.

V dropped 1 base and J dropped 3 bases, with 8 bases sitting between them. CDR1 and CDR2 (germline): SEHNR, FQNEAQ (reference sequence). The CDR3 runs to 14 residues. Study conclusions and caveats: Clones driving repertoire changes may be melanoma-specific or general immune activation.

Data came from immunoSEQ multiplex PCR; TCRdb stores just in-frame clones and leaves some out. The sample consists of roughly 11,000 clones, about nine tenths of them appearing once. Noted time point: week 3, after first cycle of checkpoint inhibitor. This clone was found once. Its antigen is unidentified. Source: blood, taken from a patient treated with checkpoint blockade. The rearrangement joins TRBV7-9 to TRBJ2-3; D gene uncertain. The source of this sequence is a human donor with melanoma. The CDR3 DNA is TGTGCCAGCAGCTTAGGTCAAGCGACAGATACGCAGTATTTT. It yields the protein CASSLGQATDTQYF.